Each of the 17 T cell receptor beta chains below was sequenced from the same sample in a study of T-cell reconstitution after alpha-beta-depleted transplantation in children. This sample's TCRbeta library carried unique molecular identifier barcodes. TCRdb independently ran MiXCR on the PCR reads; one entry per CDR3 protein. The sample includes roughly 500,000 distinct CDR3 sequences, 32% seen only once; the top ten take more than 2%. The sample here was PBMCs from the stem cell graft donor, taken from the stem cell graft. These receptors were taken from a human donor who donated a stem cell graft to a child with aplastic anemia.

CDR3 residues: CASSPLTGVERTYGYTF. DNA for the CDR3: TGTGCCAGCAGCCCTTTGACAGGGGTCGAAAGGACTTATGGCTACACCTTC. V is TRBV11-3 and J is TRBJ1-2; 8 bases fit TRBD1. This CDR3 region has 17 residues. Germline CDR1 and CDR2: SGHNT and YENEEA. With 5 bases clipped from V and 5 bases from J, the junction kept 16 bases outside the gene matches.

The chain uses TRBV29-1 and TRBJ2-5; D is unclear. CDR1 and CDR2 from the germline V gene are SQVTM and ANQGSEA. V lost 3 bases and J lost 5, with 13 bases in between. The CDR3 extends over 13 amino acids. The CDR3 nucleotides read TGCAGCGTTGATTCCTATGCCCAGGAGACCCAGTACTTC. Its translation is CSVDSYAQETQYF.

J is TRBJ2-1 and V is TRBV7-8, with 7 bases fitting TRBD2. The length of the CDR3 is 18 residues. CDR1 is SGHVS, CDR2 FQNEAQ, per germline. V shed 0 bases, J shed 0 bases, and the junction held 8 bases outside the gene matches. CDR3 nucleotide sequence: TGTGCCAGCAGCTTAGCGCTAGGTGGCGGGAGCTCCTACAATGAGCAGTTCTTC. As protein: CASSLALGGGSSYNEQFF.

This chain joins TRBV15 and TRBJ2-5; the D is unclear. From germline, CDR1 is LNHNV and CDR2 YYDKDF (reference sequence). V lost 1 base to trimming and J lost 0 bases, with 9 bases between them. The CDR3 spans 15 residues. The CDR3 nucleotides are TGTGCCACCAGCAGAGTCGCCGGATACCAAGAGACCCAGTACTTC. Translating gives CATSRVAGYQETQYF.

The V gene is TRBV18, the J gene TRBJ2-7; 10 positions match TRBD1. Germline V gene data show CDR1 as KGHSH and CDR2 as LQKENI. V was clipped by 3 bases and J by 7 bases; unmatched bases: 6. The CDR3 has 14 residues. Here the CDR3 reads CASSPGTGDREQYF. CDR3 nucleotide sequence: TGTGCCAGCTCACCCGGGACAGGGGACCGGGAGCAGTACTTC.

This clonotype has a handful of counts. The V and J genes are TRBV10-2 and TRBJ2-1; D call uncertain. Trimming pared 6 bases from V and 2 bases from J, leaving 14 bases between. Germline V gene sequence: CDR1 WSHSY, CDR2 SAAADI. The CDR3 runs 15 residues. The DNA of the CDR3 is TGCGCCAGCAGGAGTAGTAATTTCCCCTACAATGAGCAGTTCTTC. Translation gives CASRSSNFPYNEQFF.

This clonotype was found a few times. The CDR3 loop is CASSLDRFAEAFF. The CDR3 DNA reads TGCGCCAGCAGCCTGGACAGGTTTGCTGAAGCTTTCTTT. V usage is TRBV5-1 and J usage is TRBJ1-1, with 7 bases matching TRBD1. The CDR3 runs 13 residues. With 4 bases clipped from V and 6 bases from J, the junction kept 6 bases outside the gene matches. The germline CDR1 and CDR2 sequences are SGHRS and YFSETQ.

The DNA of the CDR3 is TGTGCCAGCGGGAGGGCAGATACGCAGTATTTT. Encoded protein: CASGRADTQYF. The chain employs TRBV6-5 and TRBJ2-3, with 7 bases identical to TRBD2. The germline CDR1 and CDR2 sequences are MNHEY and SVGAGI. CDR3 length: 11 amino acids. With 8 bases clipped from V and 4 bases from J, the junction kept 0 bases outside the gene matches.

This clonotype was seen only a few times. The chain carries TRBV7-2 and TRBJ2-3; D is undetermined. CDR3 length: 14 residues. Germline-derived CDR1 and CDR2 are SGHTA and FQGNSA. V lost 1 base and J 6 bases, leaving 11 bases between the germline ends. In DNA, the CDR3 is TGTGCCAGCAGCTTAGGGACCGGGCCCGATACGCAGTATTTT. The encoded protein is CASSLGTGPDTQYF.

CDR3 region: CAWSPGVLANEKLFF. The CDR3 DNA is TGTGCCTGGAGTCCTGGGGTTTTGGCTAATGAAAAACTGTTTTTT. The chain couples TRBV30 to TRBJ1-4; D call uncertain. Trimming cost V 2 bases and J 3 bases, with 13 bases left between them. In germline, CDR1 is GTSNPN, CDR2 SVGIG (reference sequence). The CDR3 extends over 15 amino acids.

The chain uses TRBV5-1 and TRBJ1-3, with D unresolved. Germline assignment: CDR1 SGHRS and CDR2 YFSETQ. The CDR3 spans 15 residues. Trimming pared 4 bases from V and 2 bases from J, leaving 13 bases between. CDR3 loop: CASSTGPKTGNTIYF. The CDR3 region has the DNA TGCGCCAGCAGCACGGGTCCTAAAACTGGAAACACCATATATTTT.

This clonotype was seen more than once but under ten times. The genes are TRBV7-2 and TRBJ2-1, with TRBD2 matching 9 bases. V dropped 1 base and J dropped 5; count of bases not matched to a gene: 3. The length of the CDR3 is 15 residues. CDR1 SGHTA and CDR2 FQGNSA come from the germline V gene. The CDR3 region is CASSLEVAGDNEQFF. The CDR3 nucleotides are TGTGCCAGCAGCTTAGAGGTAGCGGGAGACAATGAGCAGTTCTTC. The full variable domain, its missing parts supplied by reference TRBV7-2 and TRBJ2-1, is GAGVSQSPSNKVTEKGKDVELRCDPISGHTALYWYRQSLGQGLEFLIYFQGNSAPDKSGLPSDRFSAERTGGSVSTLTIQRTQQEDSAVYLCASSLEVAGDNEQFFGPGTRLTVL.

The CDR3 loop is CASSQDLTREQFF. CDR3 DNA sequence: TGTGCCAGCAGCCAAGATCTGACGCGGGAGCAGTTCTTC. V usage is TRBV3-1 and J usage is TRBJ2-1; D remains unclear. CDR1 is LGHDT and CDR2 is YNNKEL in the germline V gene (reference sequence). With 0 bases removed from V and 10 bases from J, the gap between germline ends came to 10 bases. The CDR3 covers 13 residues.

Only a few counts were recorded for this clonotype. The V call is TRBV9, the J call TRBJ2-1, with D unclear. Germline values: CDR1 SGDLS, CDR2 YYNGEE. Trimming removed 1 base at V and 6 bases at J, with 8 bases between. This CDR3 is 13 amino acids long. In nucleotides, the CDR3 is TGTGCCAGCAGCGTACCCGCCAGCAATGAGCAGTTCTTC. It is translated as CASSVPASNEQFF. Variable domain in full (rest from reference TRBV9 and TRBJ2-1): DSGVTQTPKHLITATGQRVTLRCSPRSGDLSVYWYQQSLDQGLQFLIQYYNGEERAKGNILERFSAQQFPDLHSELNLSSLELGDSALYFCASSVPASNEQFFGPGTRLTVL.

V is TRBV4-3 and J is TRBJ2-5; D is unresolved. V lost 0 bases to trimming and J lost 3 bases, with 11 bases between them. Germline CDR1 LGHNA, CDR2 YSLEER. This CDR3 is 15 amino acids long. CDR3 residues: CASSQEFPREETQYF. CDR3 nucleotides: TGCGCCAGCAGCCAAGAGTTTCCTAGAGAAGAGACCCAGTACTTC.

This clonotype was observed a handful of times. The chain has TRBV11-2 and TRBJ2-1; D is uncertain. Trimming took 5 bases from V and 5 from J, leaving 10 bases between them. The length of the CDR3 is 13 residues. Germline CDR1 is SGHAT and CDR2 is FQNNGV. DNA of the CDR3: TGTGCCAGCAGCCACCCCGGGCACAATGAGCAGTTCTTC. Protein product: CASSHPGHNEQFF. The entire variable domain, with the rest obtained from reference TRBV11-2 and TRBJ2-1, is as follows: EAGVAQSPRYKIIEKRQSVAFWCNPISGHATLYWYQQILGQGPKLLIQFQNNGVVDDSQLPKDRFSAERLKGVDSTLKIQPAKLEDSAVYLCASSHPGHNEQFFGPGTRLTVL.

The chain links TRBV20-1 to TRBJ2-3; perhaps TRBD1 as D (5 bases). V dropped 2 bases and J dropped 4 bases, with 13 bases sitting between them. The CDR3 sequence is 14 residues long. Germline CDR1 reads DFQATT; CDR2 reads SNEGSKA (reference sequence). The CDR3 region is CSARSRTLADTQYF. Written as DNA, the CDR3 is TGCAGTGCTAGATCTCGGACACTGGCAGATACGCAGTATTTT.